The clone carrying this TCR beta chain has more than one count but fewer than ten. Its antigen is not identified. These data belong to a study of T cell repertoires in cytomegalovirus infection. Looking at the study overall: CMV infection and matching HLA type were both indicated by public TCR beta signatures.

Whole-study results and caveats: Cumulative public TCR beta family frequency identified CMV carriers with the relevant HLA. What dominated the ex vivo response were HLA-C-restricted CMV-specific TCR beta clonotypes.

CDR1 is SGHRS, CDR2 YFSETQ, per germline. CDR3 length equals 12 residues. Trimming shortened V by 4 bases and J by 10 bases, and 9 bases separated the two germline ends. TCRdb reanalysed the reads using MiXCR and keeps one entry per CDR3 protein. The sample carries around 320,000 distinct CDR3 sequences, around a tenth recorded once. V is TRBV5-1 and J is TRBJ1-6; D remains ambiguous. This TCR derives from a human donor in good health (CMV status not recorded). Some clones in this sample may be carry-over from other donors' samples. Source material: PBMCs. DNA for the CDR3: TGCGCCAGCAGCGGTTCATCATCACCCCTCCACTTT. It encodes CASSGSSSPLHF.